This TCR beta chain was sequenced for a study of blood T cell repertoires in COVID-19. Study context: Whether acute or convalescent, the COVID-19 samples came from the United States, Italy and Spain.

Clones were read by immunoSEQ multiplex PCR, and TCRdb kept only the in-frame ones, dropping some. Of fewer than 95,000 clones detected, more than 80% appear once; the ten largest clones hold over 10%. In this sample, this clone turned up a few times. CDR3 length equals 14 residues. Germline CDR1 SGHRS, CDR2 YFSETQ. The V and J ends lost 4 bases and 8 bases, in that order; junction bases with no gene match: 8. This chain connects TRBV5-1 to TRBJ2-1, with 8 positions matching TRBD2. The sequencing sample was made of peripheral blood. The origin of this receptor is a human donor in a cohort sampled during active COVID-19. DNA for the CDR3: TGCGCCAGCAGCCAAAGCGGGGGTCGCTATGAGCAGTTCTTC. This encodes CASSQSGGRYEQFF.